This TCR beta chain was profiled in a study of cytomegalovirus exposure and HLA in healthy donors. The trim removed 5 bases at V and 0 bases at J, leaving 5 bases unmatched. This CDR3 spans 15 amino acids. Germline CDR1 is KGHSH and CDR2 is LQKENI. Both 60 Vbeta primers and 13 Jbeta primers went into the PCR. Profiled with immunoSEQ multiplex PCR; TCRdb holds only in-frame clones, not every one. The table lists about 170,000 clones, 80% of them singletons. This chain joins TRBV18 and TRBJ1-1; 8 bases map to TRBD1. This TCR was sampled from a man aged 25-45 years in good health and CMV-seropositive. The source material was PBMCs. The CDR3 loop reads CASSNDRGMNTEAFF. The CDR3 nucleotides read TGTGCCAGCTCAAACGACAGGGGCATGAACACTGAAGCTTTCTTT.